The clone carrying this T cell receptor beta chain was recorded a few times. The target antigen is unknown. Donors were systemically healthy Caucasian individuals from Russia aged about 6 to 90 years. These data are taken from a study of blood T cells in healthy people across ages. Whole-study context: Using template switching, researchers captured about one barcoded beta molecule for each two T cells. General study findings and limits: Estimated diversity, derived from one million T cells, was regarded as an underestimate.

The use of a sample-barcoded 5' primer and a J-beta primer mix characterized a second PCR of roughly 7 to 12 cycles. Unique molecular identifiers of 12 random nucleotides labeled each cDNA. Using its own MiXCR run on the 5' RACE reads, TCRdb lists one record per CDR3 protein. The data show about 640,000 distinct CDR3 sequences, under 70% seen once. The germline V gene encodes CDR1 SGHRS and CDR2 YFSETQ. CDR3 length: 15 residues. V trimming: 0 bases; J trimming: 4 bases; junction bases outside the gene matches: 4. This chain connects TRBV5-1 to TRBJ2-5; TRBD1 aligns across 9 bases. The sample consisted of blood. This TCR was recovered from a man aged 55 to 69 in good health. The CDR3 is CASSLDRGHGETQYF. CDR3 DNA sequence: TGCGCCAGCAGCTTGGACAGGGGGCATGGAGAGACCCAGTACTTC.